This note documents a single TCR beta chain sequence. As yet, its antigen is unknown. This record comes from a study of T cell responses to AZD1222 COVID-19 vaccine. The overall study: Pooling was applied to second doses at about 4 or about 12 weeks.

The CDR3 is 15 residues long. CDR1 is SGHNT and CDR2 is YYREEE in the germline V gene (reference sequence). The V end lost 1 base, the J end lost 4 bases, and 14 bases lay between the germline ends. Method: immunoSEQ multiplex PCR; TCRdb's copy keeps in-frame clones and lacks some. The table has 120,000 to 150,000 clones, more than 85% seen once. Study-wide points: The repertoires were collected only after the peak T cell response. Clonal diversity may have been underestimated, and the donors were mostly white British, with more females than males. Within unmutated variant regions lay the reported targets of nearly half of spike-specific TCRs.

This clonotype was sampled from an adult in good health. J is TRBJ1-1 and V is TRBV5-4; D not resolved. The sample was peripheral blood, taken on day 0 of AZD1222 vaccination. The CDR3 is CASSLFQTTGTEAFF. In nucleotides, the CDR3 is TGTGCCAGCAGCTTGTTTCAGACGACGGGCACTGAAGCTTTCTTT. The full variable domain, its missing parts supplied by reference TRBV5-4 and TRBJ1-1, is ETGVTQSPTHLIKTRGQQVTLRCSSQSGHNTVSWYQQALGQGPQFIFQYYREEENGRGNFPPRFSGLQFPNYSSELNVNALELDDSALYLCASSLFQTTGTEAFFGQGTRLTVV.